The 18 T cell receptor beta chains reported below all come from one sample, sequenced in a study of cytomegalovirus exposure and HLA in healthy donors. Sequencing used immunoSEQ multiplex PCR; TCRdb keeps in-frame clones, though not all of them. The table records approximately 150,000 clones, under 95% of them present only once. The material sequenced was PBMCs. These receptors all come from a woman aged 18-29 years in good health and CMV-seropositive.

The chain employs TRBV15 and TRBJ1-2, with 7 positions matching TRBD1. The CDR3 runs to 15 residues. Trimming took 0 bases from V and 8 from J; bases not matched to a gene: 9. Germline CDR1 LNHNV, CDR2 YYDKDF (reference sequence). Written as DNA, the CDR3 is TGTGCCACCAGCAGAGAAGGCAGGGGGGTTGAGGGCTACACCTTC. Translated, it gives CATSREGRGVEGYTF.

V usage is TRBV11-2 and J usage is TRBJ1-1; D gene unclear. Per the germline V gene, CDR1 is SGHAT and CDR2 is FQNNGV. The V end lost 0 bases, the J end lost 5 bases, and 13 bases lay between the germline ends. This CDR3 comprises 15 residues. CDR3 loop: CASSLEMTEETEAFF. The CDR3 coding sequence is TGTGCCAGCAGCTTAGAAATGACGGAGGAAACTGAAGCTTTCTTT.

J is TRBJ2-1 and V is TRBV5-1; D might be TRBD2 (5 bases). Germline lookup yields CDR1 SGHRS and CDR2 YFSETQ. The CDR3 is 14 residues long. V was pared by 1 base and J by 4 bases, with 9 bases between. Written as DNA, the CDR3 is TGCGCCAGCAGCTTGCGTGGGAGATACAATGAGCAGTTCTTC. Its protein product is CASSLRGRYNEQFF.

DNA for the CDR3: TGTGCCAGTAGAGAGACAGGGTACACTGAAGCTTTCTTT. It yields the protein CASRETGYTEAFF. The chain couples TRBV19 to TRBJ1-1, with 7 nucleotides matching TRBD1. This CDR3 is built from 13 residues. Germline CDR1 is LNHDA and CDR2 is SQIVND (reference sequence). The V and J ends lost 6 bases and 3 bases, in that order; junction bases with no gene match: 4.

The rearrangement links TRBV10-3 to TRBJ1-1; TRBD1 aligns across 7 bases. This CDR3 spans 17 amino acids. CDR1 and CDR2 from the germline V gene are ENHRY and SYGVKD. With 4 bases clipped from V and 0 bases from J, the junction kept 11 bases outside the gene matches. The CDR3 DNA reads TGTGCCATCAGTGCTATCCCGGGACAGACTATGAACACTGAAGCTTTCTTT. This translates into CAISAIPGQTMNTEAFF.

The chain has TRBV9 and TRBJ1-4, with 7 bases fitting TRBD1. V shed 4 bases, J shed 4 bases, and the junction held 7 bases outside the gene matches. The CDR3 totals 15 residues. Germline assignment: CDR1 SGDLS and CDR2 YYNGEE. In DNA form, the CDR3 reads TGTGCCAGCAGCCCGAGGGGGCGGGGTAATGAAAAACTGTTTTTT. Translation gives CASSPRGRGNEKLFF.

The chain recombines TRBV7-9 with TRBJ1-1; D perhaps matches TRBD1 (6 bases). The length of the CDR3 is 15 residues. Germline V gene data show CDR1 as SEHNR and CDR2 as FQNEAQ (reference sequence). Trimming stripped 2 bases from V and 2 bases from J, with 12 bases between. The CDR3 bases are TGTGCCAGCAGCTTAAAGGACAGATTTAACACTGAAGCTTTCTTT. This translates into CASSLKDRFNTEAFF. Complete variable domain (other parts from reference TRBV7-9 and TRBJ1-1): DTGVSQNPRHKITKRGQNVTFRCDPISEHNRLYWYRQTLGQGPEFLTYFQNEAQLEKSRLLSDRFSAERPKGSFSTLEIQRTEQGDSAMYLCASSLKDRFNTEAFFGQGTRLTVV.

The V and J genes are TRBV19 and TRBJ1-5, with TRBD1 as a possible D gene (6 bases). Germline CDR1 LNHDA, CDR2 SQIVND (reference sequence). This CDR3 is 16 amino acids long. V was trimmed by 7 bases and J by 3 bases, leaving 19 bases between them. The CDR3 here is CASMGQVLAFNQPQHF. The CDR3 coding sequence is TGTGCCAGTATGGGACAAGTCTTAGCGTTCAATCAGCCCCAGCATTTT.

This CDR3 reads CASSVGGTGVLNTEAFF. In DNA form, the CDR3 reads TGTGCCAGCAGCGTAGGTGGGACAGGGGTTTTGAACACTGAAGCTTTCTTT. The chain is built from TRBV9 and TRBJ1-1; 10 bases line up with TRBD1. Germline assignment: CDR1 SGDLS and CDR2 YYNGEE. The ends lost 0 bases at V and 0 bases at J; junction bases unmatched: 5. CDR3 length: 17 residues.

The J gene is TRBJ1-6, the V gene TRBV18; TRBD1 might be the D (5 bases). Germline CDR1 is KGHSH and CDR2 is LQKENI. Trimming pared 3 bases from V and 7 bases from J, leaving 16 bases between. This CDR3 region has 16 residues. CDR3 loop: CASSPLDIQFNSPLHF. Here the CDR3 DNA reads TGTGCCAGCTCACCCCTGGACATACAGTTCAATTCACCCCTCCACTTT. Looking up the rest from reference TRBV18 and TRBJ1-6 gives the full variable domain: NAGVMQNPRHLVRRRGQEARLRCSPMKGHSHVYWYRQLPEEGLKFMVYLQKENIIDESGMPKERFSAEFPKEGPSILRIQQVVRGDSAAYFCASSPLDIQFNSPLHFGNGTRLTVT.

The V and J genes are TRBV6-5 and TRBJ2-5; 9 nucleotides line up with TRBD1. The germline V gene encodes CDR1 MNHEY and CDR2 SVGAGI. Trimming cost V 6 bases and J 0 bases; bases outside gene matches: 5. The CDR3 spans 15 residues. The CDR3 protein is CASSRRDRDQETQYF. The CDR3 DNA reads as TGTGCCAGCAGCCGACGGGACAGGGACCAAGAGACCCAGTACTTC.

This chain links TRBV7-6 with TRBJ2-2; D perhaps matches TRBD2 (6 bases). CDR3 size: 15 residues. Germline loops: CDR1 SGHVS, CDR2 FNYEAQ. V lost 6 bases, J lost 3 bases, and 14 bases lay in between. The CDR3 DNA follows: TGTGCCAGCAGTAAAAGCGGGTTCGACACCGGGGAGCTGTTTTTT. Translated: CASSKSGFDTGELFF. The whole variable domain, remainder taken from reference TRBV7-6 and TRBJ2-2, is GAGVSQSPRYKVTKRGQDVALRCDPISGHVSLYWYRQALGQGPEFLTYFNYEAQQDKSGLPNDRFSAERPEGSISTLTIQRTEQRDSAMYRCASSKSGFDTGELFFGEGSRLTVL.

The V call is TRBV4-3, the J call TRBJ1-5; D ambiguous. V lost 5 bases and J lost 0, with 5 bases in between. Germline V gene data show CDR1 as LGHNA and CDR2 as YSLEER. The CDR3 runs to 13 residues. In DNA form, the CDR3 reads TGCGCCAGCAGCTTGTATAGCAATCAGCCCCAGCATTTT. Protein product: CASSLYSNQPQHF.

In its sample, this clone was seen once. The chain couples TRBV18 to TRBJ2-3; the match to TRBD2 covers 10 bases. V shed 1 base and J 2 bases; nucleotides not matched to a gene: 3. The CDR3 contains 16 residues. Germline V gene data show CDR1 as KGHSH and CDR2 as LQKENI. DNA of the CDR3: TGTGCCAGCTCACCACTAGCGGGGGGCTTCACAGATACGCAGTATTTT. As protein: CASSPLAGGFTDTQYF. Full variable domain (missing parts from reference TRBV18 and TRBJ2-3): NAGVMQNPRHLVRRRGQEARLRCSPMKGHSHVYWYRQLPEEGLKFMVYLQKENIIDESGMPKERFSAEFPKEGPSILRIQQVVRGDSAAYFCASSPLAGGFTDTQYFGPGTRLTVL.

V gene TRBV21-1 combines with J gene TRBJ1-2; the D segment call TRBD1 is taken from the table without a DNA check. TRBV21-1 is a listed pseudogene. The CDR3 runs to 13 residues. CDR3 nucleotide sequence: TGTGCCAGCAGCAAAGTGGCAGGGGTTGGCTACACCTTC. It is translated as CASSKVAGVGYTF.

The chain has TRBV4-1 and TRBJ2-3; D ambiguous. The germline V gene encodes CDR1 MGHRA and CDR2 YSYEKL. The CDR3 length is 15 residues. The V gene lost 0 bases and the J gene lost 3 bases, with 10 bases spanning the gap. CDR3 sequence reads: CASSQDVAGTDTQYF. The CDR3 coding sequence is TGCGCCAGCAGCCAAGATGTTGCAGGTACAGATACGCAGTATTTT.

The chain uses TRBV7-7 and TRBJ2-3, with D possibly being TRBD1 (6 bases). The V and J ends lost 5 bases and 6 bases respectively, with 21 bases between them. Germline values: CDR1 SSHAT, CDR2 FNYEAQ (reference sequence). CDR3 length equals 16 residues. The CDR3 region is CASSPAGGNSGDTQYF. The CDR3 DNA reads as TGTGCCAGCAGCCCTGCTGGGGGCAATTCGGGCGATACGCAGTATTTT.

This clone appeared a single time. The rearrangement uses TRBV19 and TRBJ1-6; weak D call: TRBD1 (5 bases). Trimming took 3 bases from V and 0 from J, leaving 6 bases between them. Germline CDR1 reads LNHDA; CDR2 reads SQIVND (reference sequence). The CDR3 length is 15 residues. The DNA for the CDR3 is TGTGCCAGTAGTATCGGGGGCTCCTATAATTCACCCCTCCACTTT. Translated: CASSIGGSYNSPLHF.